The 31 T cell receptor beta chains given below trace back to one sample, sequenced in a study of regulatory T cells in long-lasting Graves disease. Through Arm-PCR of CDR3 regions and iRepertoire HTBI primers, TCR beta libraries were built. TCRdb re-derived calls from the multiplex PCR reads in MiXCR, one entry per CDR3 protein. The sample shows roughly 400,000 distinct CDR3 sequences, 15% of them seen only once. Time point specified: newly diagnosed GD, antithyroid drugs for less than 3 months. Isolated PBMC RNA provided the starting material for the TCR library. This sample also belongs to another study, concerning T cells in Graves' hyperthyroidism and ophthalmopathy.

Sequencing used peripheral blood mononuclear cells (PBMCs), obtained at new diagnosis, from a patient treated with antithyroid drugs. The receptors derive from a woman aged 40 to 49 with Graves disease.

On this clonotype itself: A read error is likely here: a far larger clone is one base away. The chain is built from TRBV12-3 or TRBV12-4 and TRBJ2-1; no definite D call. The CDR3 runs to 13 residues. As DNA, the CDR3 is TGTGCCAGCAGGGATGCTTCCTCAGGTGAGCGGTTCTTC. Encoded protein: CASRDASSGERFF.

This clonotype occurred many times. The gene calls are TRBV20-1 and TRBJ2-5; 9 bases fit TRBD2. V lost 1 base and J lost 3; bases outside the gene matches: 12. This CDR3 is 17 amino acids long. Germline CDR1 and CDR2: DFQATT and SNEGSKA (reference sequence). This chain's CDR3 is CSARVRGSTSGKETQYF. For the CDR3, the DNA is TGCAGTGCTAGAGTCAGAGGATCGACTAGCGGAAAAGAGACCCAGTACTTC.

The J gene is TRBJ2-5, the V gene TRBV5-6; a possible D gene is TRBD1 (6 bases). Germline CDR1 and CDR2: SGHDT and YYEEEE. CDR3 length: 15 residues. Between the trimmed V and J ends, which lost 2 bases and 1 base, there was a span of 12 bases. CDR3 nucleotides: TGTGCCAGCAGCTTACTGGGACACGGCCAAGAGACCCAGTACTTC. Translating it yields CASSLLGHGQETQYF. The variable domain in full, with the rest retrieved from reference TRBV5-6 and TRBJ2-5, is DAGVTQSPTHLIKTRGQQVTLRCSPKSGHDTVSWYQQALGQGPQFIFQYYEEEERQRGNFPDRFSGHQFPNYSSELNVNALLLGDSALYLCASSLLGHGQETQYFGPGTRLLVL.

This clonotype came up many times. The chain has TRBV11-2 and TRBJ2-5, with D unresolved. Looked up from germline, CDR1 is SGHAT and CDR2 is FQNNGV. With 1 base removed from V and 0 bases from J, the gap between germline ends came to 12 bases. The CDR3 sequence is 16 residues long. The chain's CDR3 is CASSLVGSKYQETQYF. As DNA, the CDR3 is TGTGCCAGCAGCTTAGTGGGCTCCAAGTACCAAGAGACCCAGTACTTC.

Only a few counts were recorded for this clonotype. The chain couples TRBV5-4 to TRBJ2-1, with no clear D. Germline-derived CDR1 and CDR2 are SGHNT and YYREEE (reference sequence). This CDR3 spans 14 amino acids. The V end was cut by 4 bases, the J end by 5 bases, with 13 bases between. As DNA, the CDR3 is TGTGCCAGCAGCGTGGACCGATGGGACAATGAGCAGTTCTTC. This translates into CASSVDRWDNEQFF.

This clonotype was picked up a small number of times. Sequence at one end of the junction differs from germline and may be a read error. The CDR3 DNA reads as TGTGCCAGCACTTACAGGGGACGCAACACTGAAGCTTCCTTT. This gives the protein CASTYRGRNTEASF. The V call is TRBV2, the J call TRBJ1-1; TRBD1 matches at 7 bases. CDR1 is SNHLY and CDR2 is FYNNEI in the germline V gene. There are 14 residues in the CDR3.

The chain uses TRBV4-1 and TRBJ2-1; 9 nucleotides agree with TRBD2. The trim removed 1 base at V and 7 bases at J, leaving 5 bases unmatched. CDR3 length: 15 amino acids. Germline lookup yields CDR1 MGHRA and CDR2 YSYEKL. In DNA, the CDR3 is TGCGCCAGCAGCCAAGTTGCGGGAGGGCGGAATGAGCAGTTCTTC. Its protein is CASSQVAGGRNEQFF.

This chain joins TRBV5-1 and TRBJ2-7; weak D call: TRBD2 (8 bases). Germline V gene data show CDR1 as SGHRS and CDR2 as YFSETQ. The CDR3 runs 18 residues. V lost 0 bases and J 3 bases, leaving 22 bases between the germline ends. CDR3 residues: CASSLGQGGGQGSYEQYF. The CDR3 DNA reads TGCGCCAGCAGCTTGGGACAGGGCGGGGGGCAGGGGAGCTACGAGCAGTACTTC.

This clonotype was detected ten times or more. The J gene is TRBJ1-3, the V gene TRBV11-3; D remains ambiguous. V lost 5 bases to trimming and J lost 0 bases, with 14 bases between them. Germline values: CDR1 SGHNT, CDR2 YENEEA. The CDR3 is made up of 16 amino acids. The DNA of the CDR3 is TGTGCCAGCAGCCTTAGGGTCGCAAACTCTGGAAACACCATATATTTT. Its translation is CASSLRVANSGNTIYF.

A remark on this clonotype: A far larger clone is only one base removed, so a read error is likely. This sequence joins TRBV6-2 or TRBV6-3 and TRBJ2-7, with a possible D match to TRBD2 (5 bases). The CDR3 extends over 16 amino acids. Germline loops: CDR1 MNHEY, CDR2 SVGEGT. With 1 base removed from V and 3 bases from J, the gap between germline ends came to 16 bases. The CDR3 coding sequence is TGTGCCAGCAGTTACTGGCCTAGCCTCAAGAACTACGAGCAGTACTTC. Protein sequence: CASSYWPSLKNYEQYF.

The sample holds a few counts of this clonotype. This CDR3 is missing its conserved last phenylalanine or tryptophan, likely due to a read error. The rearrangement links TRBV7-9 to TRBJ1-6; D gene ambiguous. CDR1 and CDR2 (germline): SEHNR, FQNEAQ (reference sequence). Trimming removed 5 bases at V and 8 bases at J, with 13 bases between. This CDR3 has 14 amino acids. In DNA, the CDR3 is TGTGCCAGCAGCATGTTTCAGGCCCATTCACCCCTCCACCTT. This gives the protein CASSMFQAHSPLHL.

A word on this clonotype: A much larger clone differs by one base, so this may be a read error. The chain carries TRBV18 and TRBJ2-5; possible D gene TRBD2, 5 bases. Germline V gives CDR1 KGHSH, CDR2 LQKENI. Trimming pared 3 bases from V and 4 bases from J, leaving 12 bases between. This CDR3 has 14 amino acids. The CDR3 loop reads CASSPPLVGETQYF. CDR3 sequence (DNA): TGTGCCAGCTCACCTCCACTAGTGGGAGAGACCCAGTACTTC.

The genes are TRBV3-1 and TRBJ2-1; 10 nucleotides line up with TRBD2. This CDR3 contains 20 residues. After removal of 3 bases from V and 3 bases from J, the junction contained 17 bases not matched to a gene. Germline V lookup: CDR1 LGHDT, CDR2 YNNKEL (reference sequence). In DNA form, the CDR3 reads TGTGCCAGCAGCCATCCTAGCGGGAGTGAGGCGATTAGAGACTACAATGAGCAGTTCTTC. This encodes CASSHPSGSEAIRDYNEQFF.

This clonotype was seen a few times. This chain joins TRBV6-1 and TRBJ2-1; 7 bases agree with TRBD2. Germline lookup yields CDR1 MNHNS and CDR2 SASEGT. The CDR3 runs 16 residues. The junction had 8 bases not matched to a gene; V was cut back by 6 bases and J by 0 bases. This CDR3 reads CASSGTSESSYNEQFF. CDR3 coding DNA: TGTGCCAGCAGCGGAACTAGCGAGAGCTCCTACAATGAGCAGTTCTTC.

The rearrangement joins TRBV5-1 to TRBJ2-7, with D possibly TRBD1 on 5 matching bases. The CDR3 has 14 residues. Germline CDR1 SGHRS, CDR2 YFSETQ. Trimming took off 4 bases at V and 6 bases at J, with 17 bases between the two ends. The CDR3 spells CASSTSTEPGEQYF. CDR3 in DNA: TGCGCCAGCAGCACATCGACAGAACCGGGCGAGCAGTACTTC. The entire variable domain, with the rest obtained from reference TRBV5-1 and TRBJ2-7, is as follows: KAGVTQTPRYLIKTRGQQVTLSCSPISGHRSVSWYQQTPGQGLQFLFEYFSETQRNKGNFPGRFSGRQFSNSRSEMNVSTLELGDSALYLCASSTSTEPGEQYFGPGTRLTVT.

This chain uses TRBV20-1 with TRBJ2-7, with 7 nucleotides matching TRBD1. The CDR3 sequence is 15 residues long. CDR1 is DFQATT and CDR2 is SNEGSKA in the germline V gene (reference sequence). J was trimmed by 4 bases and V by 4 bases; bases with no gene match: 13. DNA for the CDR3: TGCAGTGCTAAACAGACCGGGACAGTTTTATACGAGCAGTACTTC. Translating it yields CSAKQTGTVLYEQYF.

This clonotype was counted ten times or more. The V call is TRBV27, the J call TRBJ2-3; TRBD2 agrees at 16 bases. CDR1 MNHEY and CDR2 SMNVEV come from the germline V gene (reference sequence). This CDR3 region has 19 residues. The ends lost 2 bases at V and 6 bases at J; junction bases unmatched: 11. The CDR3 reads CASSLEPGLAGGRGDTQYF. The CDR3 coding sequence is TGTGCCAGCAGTTTAGAACCGGGACTAGCGGGAGGGCGGGGGGATACGCAGTATTTT.

This clonotype was picked up one time. A far larger clone is just one base off, so this is likely a read error. Since no conserved phenylalanine or tryptophan closes the CDR3, a read error is the likely cause. The rearrangement links TRBV11-2 to TRBJ2-7; no firm D call. V lost 6 bases to trimming and J lost 3 bases, with 6 bases between them. Germline values: CDR1 SGHAT, CDR2 FQNNGV. The CDR3 contains 11 residues. The CDR3 nucleotides are TGTGCCAGCAGTGAAGACTACGAGCAGTACTTA. Translation: CASSEDYEQYL.

The sample holds a few counts of this clonotype. The rearrangement uses TRBV9 and TRBJ2-1; TRBD2 matches at 8 bases. V lost 1 base, J lost 7 bases, and 4 bases stayed unmatched. CDR1 SGDLS and CDR2 YYNGEE come from the germline V gene. CDR3 length: 14 amino acids. CDR3: CASSVSGSFNEQFF. The CDR3 coding sequence is TGTGCCAGCAGCGTAAGCGGGAGTTTTAATGAGCAGTTCTTC.

The V gene is TRBV5-4, the J gene TRBJ1-4; TRBD1 matches at 8 bases. The CDR3 consists of 17 residues. Germline V CDR1 and CDR2: SGHNT, YYREEE (reference sequence). V dropped 0 bases and J dropped 3; count of bases not matched to a gene: 7. CDR3 residues: CASSLGRGQVANEKLFF. In nucleotides, the CDR3 is TGTGCCAGCAGCTTGGGCCGGGGACAGGTTGCTAATGAAAAACTGTTTTTT.

This clonotype has a count of ten or more. This chain links TRBV20-1 with TRBJ2-5; TRBD1 aligns across 8 bases. Trimming took 5 bases from V and 2 from J; bases not matched to a gene: 1. From germline, CDR1 is DFQATT and CDR2 SNEGSKA (reference sequence). The CDR3 loop spans 12 amino acids. This CDR3 is CSAHRGQETQYF. CDR3 coding DNA: TGCAGTGCTCACAGGGGGCAAGAGACCCAGTACTTC.

This clonotype turned up a few times. The chain uses TRBV29-1 and TRBJ2-3; the match to TRBD2 covers 10 bases. Germline lookup yields CDR1 SQVTM and CDR2 ANQGSEA. With 8 bases clipped from V and 1 base from J, the junction kept 6 bases outside the gene matches. The CDR3 has 14 residues. CDR3 bases: TGCAGCTCCTCTAGCGGGAGTGGCACAGATACGCAGTATTTT. It codes for CSSSSGSGTDTQYF.

This clonotype occurred a few times. The chain employs TRBV9 and TRBJ2-1; TRBD2 matches 13 bases. The trim removed 3 bases at V and 10 bases at J, leaving 7 bases unmatched. CDR3 length: 15 amino acids. Germline assignment: CDR1 SGDLS and CDR2 YYNGEE. The CDR3 loop reads CASSGEGLAGSEQFF. CDR3 DNA sequence: TGTGCCAGCAGCGGGGAGGGACTAGCGGGAAGCGAGCAGTTCTTC.

This clonotype showed up many times. CDR3 DNA: TGCAGCGTTCTCGGCATTTATGGCTACACCTTC. Translation gives CSVLGIYGYTF. The J gene is TRBJ1-2, the V gene TRBV29-1; no definite D call. Germline lookup yields CDR1 SQVTM and CDR2 ANQGSEA. Trimming pared 5 bases from V and 5 bases from J, leaving 9 bases between. This CDR3 is 11 amino acids long.

V and J are TRBV20-1 and TRBJ2-1, with D perhaps assigned TRBD1 or TRBD2 (5 bases each). The V end was cut by 5 bases, the J end by 5 bases, with 22 bases between. CDR3 length: 16 residues. The V gene's germline CDR1 is DFQATT and CDR2 SNEGSKA (reference sequence). Here the CDR3 reads CSAYIPGRHSHNEQFF. The CDR3 DNA reads as TGCAGTGCTTACATTCCGGGACGGCATTCGCACAATGAGCAGTTCTTC.

This clonotype was detected only once. The chain uses TRBV12-5 and TRBJ1-1; D ambiguous. Trimming removed 5 bases at V and 3 bases at J, with 7 bases between. This CDR3 region has 12 residues. CDR1 and CDR2 (germline): LGHNT, FRNRAP. CDR3 sequence (DNA): TGTGCTAGTGGTGATTCATACACTGAAGCTTTCTTT. Amino acid sequence: CASGDSYTEAFF.

The chain combines TRBV28 with TRBJ1-2, with D perhaps matching TRBD1 (5 bases). The germline CDR1 and CDR2 sequences are MDHEN and SYDVKM. Trimming shortened V by 6 bases and J by 8 bases, and 16 bases separated the two germline ends. The CDR3 sequence is 13 residues long. This CDR3 reads CASRGGGAEGYTF. DNA of the CDR3: TGTGCCAGCAGGGGGGGAGGGGCGGAGGGCTACACCTTC.

With respect to this clonotype: A read error may be the cause here, since a much bigger clone is one base away. This chain uses TRBV24-1 with TRBJ2-3, with 10 bases fitting TRBD2. Germline-derived CDR1 and CDR2 are KGHDR and SFDVKD. The CDR3 length is 16 residues. Trimming removed 0 bases from V and 4 bases from J; junction bases left unmatched: 3. The CDR3 reads CATSDLTSGVPDTQYF. In nucleotides, the CDR3 is TGTGCCACCAGTGATTTGACTAGCGGGGTCCCAGATACGCAGTATTTT.

The J gene is TRBJ2-5, the V gene TRBV6-2 or TRBV6-3; tentative D call: TRBD1 (5 bases). The CDR3 extends over 14 amino acids. CDR1 is MNHEY, CDR2 SVGEGT, per germline. V shed 5 bases and J shed 5 bases, with 15 bases lying between them. In DNA, the CDR3 is TGTGCCAGCAGTGACGAGATGGGGCGGGAGACCCAGTACTTC. Translated, it gives CASSDEMGRETQYF.

This clonotype came up many times. The V call is TRBV13, the J call TRBJ2-1, with 7 bases that match TRBD2. Germline CDR1 PRHDT, CDR2 FYEKMQ (reference sequence). This CDR3 is 13 amino acids long. With 3 bases clipped from V and 9 bases from J, the junction kept 5 bases outside the gene matches. CDR3 nucleotides: TGTGCCAGCAGCTTGGGGGGGTTCCTTGAGCAGTTCTTC. Protein: CASSLGGFLEQFF.

The rearrangement uses TRBV28 and TRBJ2-7; TRBD1 might be the D (5 bases). The ends were cut back, 6 bases at V and 1 base at J, with 16 bases in the middle. The CDR3 runs 15 residues. CDR1 is MDHEN and CDR2 is SYDVKM in the germline V gene. CDR3 region: CASSQGATVSYEQYF. The CDR3 DNA follows: TGTGCCAGCAGCCAAGGGGCTACCGTTTCCTACGAGCAGTACTTC.